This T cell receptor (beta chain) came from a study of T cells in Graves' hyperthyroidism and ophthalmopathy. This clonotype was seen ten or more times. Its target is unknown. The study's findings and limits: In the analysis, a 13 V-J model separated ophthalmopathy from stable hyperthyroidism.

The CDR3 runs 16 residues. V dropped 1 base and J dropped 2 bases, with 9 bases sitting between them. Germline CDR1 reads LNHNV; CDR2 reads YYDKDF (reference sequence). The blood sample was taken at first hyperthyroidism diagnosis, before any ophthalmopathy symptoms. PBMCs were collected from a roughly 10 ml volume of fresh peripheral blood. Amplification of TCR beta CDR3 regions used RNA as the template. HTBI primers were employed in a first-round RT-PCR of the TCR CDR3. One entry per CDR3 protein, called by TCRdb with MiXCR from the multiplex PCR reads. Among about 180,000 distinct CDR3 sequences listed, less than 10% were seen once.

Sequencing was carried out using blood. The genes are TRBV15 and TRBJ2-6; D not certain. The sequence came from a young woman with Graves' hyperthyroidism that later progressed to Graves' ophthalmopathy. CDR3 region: CATSRGEGTGANVLTF. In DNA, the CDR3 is TGTGCCACCAGCAGAGGGGAAGGGACTGGGGCCAACGTCCTGACTTTC.